The 22 T cell receptor beta chains presented below share a single source sample, sequenced in a study of T cell responses to AZD1222 COVID-19 vaccine. Sequencing used immunoSEQ multiplex PCR; TCRdb keeps in-frame clones, though not all of them. Counted here are roughly 67,000 clones, around 80% occurring once; the ten biggest clones make up 9% to 13%. The input for sequencing was peripheral blood, taken on day 0 of AZD1222 vaccination. The receptor set was obtained from an adult in good health.

This chain joins TRBV28 and TRBJ1-2; no reliable D call. Trimming stripped 8 bases from V and 6 bases from J, with 13 bases between. Per germline, CDR1 MDHEN and CDR2 SYDVKM. This CDR3 comprises 12 residues. This CDR3 is CASLDEVNGYTF. The CDR3 DNA reads as TGTGCCAGCCTGGATGAGGTCAATGGCTACACCTTC.

The chain has TRBV19 and TRBJ1-1; possible D gene TRBD1, 6 bases. Germline-derived CDR1 and CDR2 are LNHDA and SQIVND (reference sequence). Trimming cost V 1 base and J 5 bases, with 11 bases left between them. CDR3 size: 14 residues. The CDR3 sequence is CASSIGQVLTEAFF. In DNA, the CDR3 is TGTGCCAGTAGTATAGGACAGGTCCTTACTGAAGCTTTCTTT. The variable domain in full, with the rest retrieved from reference TRBV19 and TRBJ1-1, is DGGITQSPKYLFRKEGQNVTLSCEQNLNHDAMYWYRQDPGQGLRLIYYSQIVNDFQKGDIAEGYSVSREKKESFPLTVTSAQKNPTAFYLCASSIGQVLTEAFFGQGTRLTVV.

The J gene is TRBJ1-3, the V gene TRBV11-3; D may be TRBD1 (5 bases). CDR3 length: 15 residues. Deletions cut 2 bases from V and 0 bases from J, with 8 bases between. Germline CDR1 and CDR2: SGHNT and YENEEA. The CDR3 region is CASSLRGDSGNTIYF. The CDR3 region has the DNA TGTGCCAGCAGCTTACGGGGGGACTCTGGAAACACCATATATTTT.

This chain connects TRBV12-3 or TRBV12-4 to TRBJ1-5; tentative D call: TRBD1 (5 bases). Deletions cut 4 bases from V and 6 bases from J, with 10 bases between. The CDR3 length is 13 residues. The CDR3 DNA follows: TGTGCCAGCAGTTCCGACAGTCCTCAGCCCCAGCATTTT. Amino acid sequence: CASSSDSPQPQHF.

The J gene is TRBJ1-6, the V gene TRBV30; 9 bases are a match to TRBD1. The CDR3 runs to 17 residues. CDR1 GTSNPN and CDR2 SVGIG come from the germline V gene (reference sequence). V lost 4 bases to trimming and J lost 4 bases; unmatched junction nucleotides: 11. CDR3 DNA sequence: TGTGCCTGGACTCGGACAGGGGCCGGTGTTTATAATTCACCCCTCCACTTT. Its translation: CAWTRTGAGVYNSPLHF. Based on the CDR3 plus reference TRBV30 and TRBJ1-6, the full variable domain is SQTIHQWPATLVQPVGSPLSLECTVEGTSNPNLYWYRQAAGRGLQLLFYSVGIGQISSEVPQNLSASRPQDRQFILSSKKLLLSDSGFYLCAWTRTGAGVYNSPLHFGNGTRLTVT.

This clone appeared a few times. The gene calls are TRBV2 and TRBJ1-1, with D unresolved. The V end lost 7 bases, the J end lost 0 bases, and 9 bases lay between the germline ends. The CDR3 runs 13 residues. The germline gives CDR1 SNHLY, CDR2 FYNNEI. Here the CDR3 reads CASIISLNTEAFF. CDR3 nucleotides: TGTGCCAGCATTATCTCCTTGAACACTGAAGCTTTCTTT. The variable domain in full, completed from reference TRBV2 and TRBJ1-1, reads EPEVTQTPSHQVTQMGQEVILRCVPISNHLYFYWYRQILGQKVEFLVSFYNNEISEKSEIFDDQFSVERPDGSNFTLKIRSTKLEDSAMYFCASIISLNTEAFFGQGTRLTVV.

This clone showed up just once. The CDR3 coding sequence is TGTGCCAGCAGCTTAAGTTCAGGCTCCTACGAGCAGTACTTC. Translating gives CASSLSSGSYEQYF. The V call is TRBV7-6, the J call TRBJ2-7; no definite D call. Germline values: CDR1 SGHVS, CDR2 FNYEAQ. The CDR3 is 14 amino acids. V was cut by 2 bases and J by 0 bases, with 8 bases left in between.

J is TRBJ1-5 and V is TRBV6-5, with 7 bases matching TRBD1. CDR3 length: 15 amino acids. Germline CDR1 and CDR2: MNHEY and SVGAGI. The ends lost 6 bases at V and 2 bases at J; junction bases unmatched: 7. The DNA of the CDR3 is TGTGCCAGCAGATCAGGGGGGGTAGGCAATCAGCCCCAGCATTTT. It translates to CASRSGGVGNQPQHF.

The chain couples TRBV25-1 to TRBJ1-6, with D perhaps matching TRBD1 (5 bases). Germline values: CDR1 MGHDK, CDR2 SYGVNS. Trimming took off 6 bases at V and 6 bases at J, with 12 bases between the two ends. The CDR3 runs 14 residues. The CDR3 coding sequence is TGTGCCAGCAGGAAGGAGGGGATTAATTCACCCCTCCACTTT. Translating it yields CASRKEGINSPLHF. Drawing the rest from reference TRBV25-1 and TRBJ1-6, the complete variable domain is EADIYQTPRYLVIGTGKKITLECSQTMGHDKMYWYQQDPGMELHLIHYSYGVNSTEKGDLSSESTVSRIRTEHFPLTLESARPSHTSQYLCASRKEGINSPLHFGNGTRLTVT.

The rearrangement joins TRBV19 to TRBJ1-2; 8 bases fit TRBD1. Germline lookup yields CDR1 LNHDA and CDR2 SQIVND (reference sequence). The CDR3 runs to 12 residues. V lost 6 bases and J lost 8; bases outside the gene matches: 5. CDR3 sequence (DNA): TGTGCCAGTAGCAAGGACAGGGACGGCTACACCTTC. It specifies CASSKDRDGYTF.

The V and J genes are TRBV7-8 and TRBJ2-1, with 9 bases identical to TRBD1. With V trimmed by 2 bases and J by 2 bases, 1 base remained unmatched. This CDR3 has 15 amino acids. CDR1 and CDR2 (germline): SGHVS, FQNEAQ. The CDR3 DNA reads TGTGCCAGCAGCTTACGACAGGGGGCCTACAATGAGCAGTTCTTC. Protein: CASSLRQGAYNEQFF. Variable domain in full (rest from reference TRBV7-8 and TRBJ2-1): GAGVSQSPRYKVAKRGQDVALRCDPISGHVSLFWYQQALGQGPEFLTYFQNEAQLDKSGLPSDRFFAERPEGSVSTLKIQRTQQEDSAVYLCASSLRQGAYNEQFFGPGTRLTVL.

The chain couples TRBV6-6 to TRBJ2-3; the D gene is possibly TRBD1 (6 bases). CDR1 and CDR2 (germline): MNHNY, SVGAGI (reference sequence). This CDR3 comprises 17 residues. Trimming removed 5 bases from V and 1 base from J, with 19 bases in between. The CDR3 here is CASSHIKNRVGTDTQYF. CDR3 in DNA: TGTGCCAGCAGTCATATTAAAAACAGGGTGGGCACAGATACGCAGTATTTT.

This clone has just a few counts. The V gene is TRBV11-2, the J gene TRBJ2-3; the D gene is possibly TRBD2 (6 bases). Germline V gene sequence: CDR1 SGHAT, CDR2 FQNNGV. This CDR3 region has 15 residues. V was shortened by 2 bases and J by 2 bases, with 11 bases between the two germline ends. The CDR3 spells CASSLRGGATDTQYF. The DNA for the CDR3 is TGTGCCAGCAGCTTAAGAGGCGGGGCCACAGATACGCAGTATTTT.

This chain links TRBV6-6 with TRBJ2-7; either TRBD1 or TRBD2 may supply D (5 bases each). Trimming took off 5 bases at V and 2 bases at J, with 16 bases between the two ends. CDR3 length equals 15 residues. Germline values: CDR1 MNHNY, CDR2 SVGAGI (reference sequence). The CDR3 spells CASSRKGTDTYEQYF. DNA for the CDR3: TGTGCCAGCAGTCGTAAAGGGACGGATACCTACGAGCAGTACTTC.

About this clone: This CDR3 is also generated by other DNA sequences in the sample. The chain employs TRBV11-2 and TRBJ2-1, with no clear D. The V end lost 5 bases, the J end lost 7 bases, and 6 bases lay between the germline ends. This CDR3 is built from 11 residues. Germline CDR1 is SGHAT and CDR2 is FQNNGV. The CDR3 reads CASSHYNEQFF. CDR3 nucleotide sequence: TGTGCCAGCAGCCATTATAATGAGCAGTTCTTC.

This clone occurred once. CDR3 in amino acids: CASSLVGVGGQGTYEQYF. The CDR3 DNA reads TGCGCCAGCAGCTTGGTGGGTGTTGGGGGACAGGGAACCTACGAGCAGTACTTC. The rearrangement uses TRBV5-1 and TRBJ2-7; 9 nucleotides line up with TRBD1. The CDR3 has 18 amino acids. Germline assignment: CDR1 SGHRS and CDR2 YFSETQ. V was pared by 0 bases and J by 2 bases, with 12 bases of the junction left unmatched.

The J gene is TRBJ2-7, the V gene TRBV2; TRBD1 matches at 10 bases. Germline CDR1 SNHLY, CDR2 FYNNEI. This CDR3 contains 14 residues. V was pared by 4 bases and J by 4 bases, with 4 bases of the junction left unmatched. CDR3 sequence (DNA): TGTGCCAGCAGTGTTGGACAGGGGGTTTACGAGCAGTACTTC. This codes for CASSVGQGVYEQYF. Full variable domain (rest looked up from reference TRBV2 and TRBJ2-7): EPEVTQTPSHQVTQMGQEVILRCVPISNHLYFYWYRQILGQKVEFLVSFYNNEISEKSEIFDDQFSVERPDGSNFTLKIRSTKLEDSAMYFCASSVGQGVYEQYFGPGTRLTVT.

This chain joins TRBV6-2 or TRBV6-3 and TRBJ2-3, with 8 positions matching TRBD1. Germline CDR1 and CDR2: MNHEY and SVGEGT. CDR3 length equals 17 residues. Germline trimming cut 6 bases from V and 1 base from J; bases unmatched to any gene: 12. The CDR3 DNA follows: TGTGCCAGCAGCCCCGGGACAGGAAGACTGGGCACAGATACGCAGTATTTT. It specifies CASSPGTGRLGTDTQYF.

The chain couples TRBV3-1 (or the pseudogene TRBV3-2) to TRBJ2-1; unclear D gene. CDR1 is LGHDT, CDR2 YNNKEL, per germline (reference sequence). CDR3 length equals 12 residues. V lost 3 bases and J lost 9, with 9 bases in between. CDR3 sequence: CASSHRAGEQFF. DNA of the CDR3: TGTGCCAGCAGCCATCGGGCAGGTGAGCAGTTCTTC.

This clone has more than one count but fewer than ten. This chain links TRBV4-1 with TRBJ2-1; D is uncertain. The germline V gene has CDR1 MGHRA and CDR2 YSYEKL. The CDR3 has 15 residues. V lost 4 bases and J lost 6, with 16 bases in between. In DNA form, the CDR3 reads TGCGCCAGCAGCCTAAGGAAAGATTGGGCCAATGAGCAGTTCTTC. This encodes CASSLRKDWANEQFF.

V gene TRBV30 combines with J gene TRBJ1-1, with 7 bases matching TRBD1. J gave up 5 bases and V 2 bases, and 5 bases lay outside the gene matches. This CDR3 has 13 residues. Germline V CDR1 and CDR2: GTSNPN, SVGIG (reference sequence). CDR3 in DNA: TGTGCCTGGAGTACGCAGGGGGGGACTGAAGCTTTCTTT. This sequence encodes CAWSTQGGTEAFF.

The chain joins TRBV29-1 to TRBJ1-1, with a tentative D call TRBD1 (5 bases). CDR3 length: 13 residues. Germline lookup yields CDR1 SQVTM and CDR2 ANQGSEA. V dropped 3 bases and J dropped 5 bases, with 13 bases sitting between them. DNA of the CDR3: TGCAGCGTTGAGGGCAGGGTGTGGACTGAAGCTTTCTTT. Protein: CSVEGRVWTEAFF.